The present TCR beta chain was sequenced within a study of cytomegalovirus exposure and HLA in healthy donors. CDR1 SGHAT and CDR2 FQNNGV come from the germline V gene. Trimming shortened V by 1 base and J by 4 bases, and 5 bases separated the two germline ends. The CDR3 loop spans 13 amino acids. PCR amplification relied on 60 Vbeta primers (plus 13 Jbeta primers). How the authors handled the data: Unique TCR beta chains numbered roughly 83 million in a later analysis, with about 11 million shared. TCRdb's table, derived via immunoSEQ multiplex PCR, lists solely in-frame clones and lacks some. The D gene and trimming were derived from the DNA, and the V and J assignments and clone size from that table. The profile covers approximately 170,000 clones, with roughly four fifths appearing a single time and roughly 4.5% taken by the ten largest.

Source material: PBMCs. This chain joins TRBV11-2 and TRBJ2-1, with D uncertain. This TCR came from a man aged 45-65 years in good health and CMV-seropositive. CDR3 sequence reads: CASSLAAYNEQFF. The CDR3 DNA is TGTGCCAGCAGCTTAGCAGCGTACAATGAGCAGTTCTTC.